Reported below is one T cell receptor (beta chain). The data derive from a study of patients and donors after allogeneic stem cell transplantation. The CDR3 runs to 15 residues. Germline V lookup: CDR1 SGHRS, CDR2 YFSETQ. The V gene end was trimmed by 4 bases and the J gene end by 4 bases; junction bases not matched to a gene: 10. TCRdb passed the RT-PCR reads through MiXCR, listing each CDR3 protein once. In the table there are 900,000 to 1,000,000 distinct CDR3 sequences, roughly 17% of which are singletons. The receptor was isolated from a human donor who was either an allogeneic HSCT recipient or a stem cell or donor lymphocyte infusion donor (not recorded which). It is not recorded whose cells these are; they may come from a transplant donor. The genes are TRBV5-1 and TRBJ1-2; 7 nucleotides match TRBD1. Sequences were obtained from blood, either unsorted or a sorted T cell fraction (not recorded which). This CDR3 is CASSTDRLDAYGYTF. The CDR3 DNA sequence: TGCGCCAGCAGCACGGACAGGCTGGATGCCTATGGCTACACCTTC.